This TCR beta chain was documented in a study of shared clonotypes between healthy human individuals (TCRdb year 2020). Some background on the complete study: Two women and three men aged 18 to 49 years were included in the cohort. For each donor, three plates each were used for CD4 naive and CD4 memory, two plates were used for CD8 naive, and one plate was used for CD8 memory. The study deeply sequenced blood TCR repertoires of five healthy adults to estimate repertoire size and the extent of clonotype sharing between individuals. Libraries were prepared and TCR repertoires were sequenced by different laboratories using diverse techniques, in order to increase sequencing depth and limit assay-specific biases. Each donor's leukapheresis produced roughly between about 0.9 and 9.5 billion PBMCs. Points the paper makes about the study in general: Pairwise subsampling led to the expectation that sequencing depth would affect the degree of clonotype sharing among donors. Rarefaction of sorted-subset datasets indicated incomplete sequencing despite the large sequencing depth. The small number of donors limited the genetic and exposure-history diversity represented. Estimated clonotype richness was generally larger for naive than for memory subsets. Sharing across a handful of donors was observed for 4.5% to 6.5% of naive CD4, 3% to 3.5% of naive CD8, 2% to 2.5% of memory CD4, and less than 0.45% of memory CD8 clonotypes. Compared with non-shared clonotypes, clonotypes shared by all four sorted-subset donors had higher generation probabilities. Only blood was sampled, and tissue TCR repertoires likely differ from those in blood.

TCR CDR3 regions were amplified from genomic DNA by multiplex PCR using the deep immunoSEQ assay. Extracted genomic DNA from each cell subset was distributed evenly across all wells of several immunoSEQ 96-well plates, and each plate was treated as a replicate. For sorted subsets, each replicate PCR was loaded with roughly 0.2 ug genomic DNA, equivalent to about 30,000 T cell genomes. The purified libraries were quantified using a Qubit 3.0 fluorometer, sized with a Bioanalyzer 2100, and then quantified again using the KAPA Library Quantification kit. Every immunoSEQ 96-well plate was sequenced on a dedicated single-read 150-cycle Illumina NextSeq 550 flow cell. As for the authors' bioinformatics: The immunoSEQ output contained only junctional sequences without quality scores, so filtering could not match that applied to full-length reads. To assign V/J genes and CDR3, sequences were annotated against IMGT germline references using PyIR, a Python wrapper for IgBLAST v1.9. Reads were removed for weak V/J assignments (E-value above 1e-6), missing CDR3, stop codons, out-of-frame junctions, or ambiguous translated residues. A V3J clonotype was defined by an identical inferred V gene, J gene, and CDR3 amino acid sequence. To compute the percentage overlap between repertoires, the number of shared unique clonotypes was divided by the size of the smaller repertoire. Three approaches were used to assess repertoire richness: RTK rarefaction, the Chao1 estimator, and Recon v2.1 estimates of unobserved clonotypes. OLGA was used to compute generation probabilities for all TCRbeta clonotypes that the gDNA method yielded from several donors. TCRdb carries this immuneACCESS record with in-frame sequences only. Its versions omit some clonotypes, under half of them owing to an unresolved V gene in the studies checked, with the rest unexplained. That table supplies the V and J calls and clone size; D and trimming were determined from the DNA. Here the sample has about 2.2 million clones; roughly 93% occur a single time. Less than 2% of the sample goes to the ten largest clones.

The cysteine opens and the phenylalanine closes a CDR3 of 13 amino acids. The CDR3 DNA has 39 bases and is translated from base 1. Trimming at the junction amounts to 0 bases on V and 7 bases on J, and the germline ends lie 7 bases apart. CDR1 MNHEY and CDR2 SMNVEV were looked up in the germline V gene (reference sequence). For the CD8 naive samples, CD45RO-negative cells were positively selected for CCR7, yielding a CD45RA+CCR7+ population from which TemRA cells were excluded. The donors were healthy, HIV-negative adults who had no recently reported acute infections or vaccinations. All donors were Caucasian adults living in Nashville, Tennessee, USA. After blood collection by leukapheresis, PBMCs were isolated using Ficoll-Histopaque density gradient centrifugation and then cryopreserved in the vapor phase of liquid nitrogen. Purity and quantity of every magnetically sorted T cell population were checked by analytical flow cytometry. Genomic DNA was isolated from every sorted fraction and measured by UV absorbance on a Nanodrop 2000c.

Of note for this clone: What this receptor recognizes is not known. No much larger clonotype is one base removed from it; base qualities were not supplied.

Sequencing was performed on naive CD8+ T cells from PBMCs. The meaning of the sample's cell subset or site label: CD45RA+CCR7+. The source of this sequence is a man between 18 and 29 years old in good health. Some clones in this sample may be carry-over from other donors' samples. The V and J segments used are TRBV27 and TRBJ2-1; no D segment can be confidently identified. The base sequence is TGTGCCAGCAGTTTATCGGATGGGAATGAGCAGTTCTTC. This codes for CASSLSDGNEQFF.